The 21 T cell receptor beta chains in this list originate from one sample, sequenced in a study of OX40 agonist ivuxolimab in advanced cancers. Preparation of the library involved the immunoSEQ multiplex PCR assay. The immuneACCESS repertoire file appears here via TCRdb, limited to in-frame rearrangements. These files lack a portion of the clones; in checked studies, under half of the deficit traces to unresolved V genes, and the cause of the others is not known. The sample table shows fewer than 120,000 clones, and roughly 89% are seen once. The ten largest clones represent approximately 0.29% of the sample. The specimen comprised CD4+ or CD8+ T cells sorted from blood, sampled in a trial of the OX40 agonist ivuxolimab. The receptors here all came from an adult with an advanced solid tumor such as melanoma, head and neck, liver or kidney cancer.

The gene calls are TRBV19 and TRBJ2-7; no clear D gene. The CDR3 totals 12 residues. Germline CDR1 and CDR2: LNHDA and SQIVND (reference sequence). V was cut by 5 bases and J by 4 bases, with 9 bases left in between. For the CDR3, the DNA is TGTGCCAGTAGTGGCGGAAGGTACGAGCAGTACTTC. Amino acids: CASSGGRYEQYF.

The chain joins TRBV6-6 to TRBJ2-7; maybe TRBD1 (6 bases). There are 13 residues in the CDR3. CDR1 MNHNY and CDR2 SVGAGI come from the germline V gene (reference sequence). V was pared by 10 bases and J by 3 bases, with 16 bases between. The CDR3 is CATQAGQIYEQYF. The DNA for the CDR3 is TGTGCCACACAGGCCGGACAGATCTACGAGCAGTACTTC.

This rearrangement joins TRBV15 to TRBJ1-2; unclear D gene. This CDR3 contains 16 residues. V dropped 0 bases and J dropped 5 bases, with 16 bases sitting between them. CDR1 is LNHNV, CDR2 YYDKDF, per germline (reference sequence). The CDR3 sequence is CATSRDRGSSGYGYTF. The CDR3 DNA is TGTGCCACCAGCAGAGATCGCGGGAGCTCGGGTTATGGCTACACCTTC. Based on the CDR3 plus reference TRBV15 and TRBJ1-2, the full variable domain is DAMVIQNPRYQVTQFGKPVTLSCSQTLNHNVMYWYQQKSSQAPKLLFHYYDKDFNNEADTPDNFQSRRPNTSFCFLDIRSPGLGDTAMYLCATSRDRGSSGYGYTFGSGTRLTVV.

This CDR3 reads CASSQDITVAGSVDIQYF. In DNA, the CDR3 is TGCGCCAGCAGCCAAGATATAACGGTAGCGGGGTCAGTGGACATTCAGTACTTC. The chain joins TRBV4-3 to TRBJ2-4; 8 positions agree with TRBD2. V shed 0 bases, J shed 8 bases, and the junction held 15 bases outside the gene matches. The CDR3 runs 18 residues. CDR1 and CDR2 (germline): LGHNA, YSLEER.

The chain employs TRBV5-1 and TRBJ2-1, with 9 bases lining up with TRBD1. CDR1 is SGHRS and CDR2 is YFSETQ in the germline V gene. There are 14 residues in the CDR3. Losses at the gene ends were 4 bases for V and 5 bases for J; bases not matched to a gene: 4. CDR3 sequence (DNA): TGCGCCAGCAGCGAAGGGACAGGGAACAATGAGCAGTTCTTC. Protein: CASSEGTGNNEQFF.

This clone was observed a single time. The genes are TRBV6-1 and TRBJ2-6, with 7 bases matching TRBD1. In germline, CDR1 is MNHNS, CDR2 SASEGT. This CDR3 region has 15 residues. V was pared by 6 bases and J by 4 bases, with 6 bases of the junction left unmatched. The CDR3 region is CASRKTGTGANVLTF. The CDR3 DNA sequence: TGTGCCAGCAGAAAGACAGGGACCGGGGCCAACGTCCTGACTTTC.

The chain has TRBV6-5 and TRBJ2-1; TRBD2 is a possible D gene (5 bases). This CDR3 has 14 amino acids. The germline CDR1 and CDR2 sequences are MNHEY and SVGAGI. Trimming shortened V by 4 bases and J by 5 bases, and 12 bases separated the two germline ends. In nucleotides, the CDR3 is TGTGCCAGCAGTTCTAGCTTCGAGGACAATGAGCAGTTCTTC. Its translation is CASSSSFEDNEQFF.

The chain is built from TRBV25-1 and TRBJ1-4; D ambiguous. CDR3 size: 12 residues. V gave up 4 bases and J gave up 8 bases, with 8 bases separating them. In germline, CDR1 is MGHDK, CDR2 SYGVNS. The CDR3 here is CASSGGSEKLFF. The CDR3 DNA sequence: TGTGCCAGCAGTGGTGGTAGCGAAAAACTGTTTTTT.

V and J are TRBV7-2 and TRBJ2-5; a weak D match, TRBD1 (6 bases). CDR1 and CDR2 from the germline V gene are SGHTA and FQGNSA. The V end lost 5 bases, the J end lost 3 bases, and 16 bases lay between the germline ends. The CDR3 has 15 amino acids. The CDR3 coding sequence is TGTGCCAGCAGCCAATCAGGGGTCTCGGAAGAGACCCAGTACTTC. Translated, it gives CASSQSGVSEETQYF. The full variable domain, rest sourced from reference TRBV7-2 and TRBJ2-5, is GAGVSQSPSNKVTEKGKDVELRCDPISGHTALYWYRQSLGQGLEFLIYFQGNSAPDKSGLPSDRFSAERTGGSVSTLTIQRTQQEDSAVYLCASSQSGVSEETQYFGPGTRLLVL.

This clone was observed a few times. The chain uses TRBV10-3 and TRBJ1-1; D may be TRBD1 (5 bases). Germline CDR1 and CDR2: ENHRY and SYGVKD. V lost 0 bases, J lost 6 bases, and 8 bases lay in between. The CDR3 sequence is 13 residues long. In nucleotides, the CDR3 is TGTGCCATCAGTGAGTCGAAACAGGCTGAAGCTTTCTTT. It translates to CAISESKQAEAFF.

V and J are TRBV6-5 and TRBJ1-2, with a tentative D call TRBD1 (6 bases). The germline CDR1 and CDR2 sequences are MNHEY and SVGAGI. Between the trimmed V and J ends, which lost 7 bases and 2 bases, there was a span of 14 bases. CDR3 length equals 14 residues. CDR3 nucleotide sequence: TGTGCCAGCACCGAACAGGGAGGGAACTATGGCTACACCTTC. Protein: CASTEQGGNYGYTF.

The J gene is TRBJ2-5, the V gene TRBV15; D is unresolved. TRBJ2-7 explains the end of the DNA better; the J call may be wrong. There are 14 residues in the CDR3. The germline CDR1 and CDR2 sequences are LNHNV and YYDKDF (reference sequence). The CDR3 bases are TGTGCCACCAGCAGAGAGCCAGGAGATTACGAGCAGTACTTC. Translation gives CATSREPGDYEQYF.

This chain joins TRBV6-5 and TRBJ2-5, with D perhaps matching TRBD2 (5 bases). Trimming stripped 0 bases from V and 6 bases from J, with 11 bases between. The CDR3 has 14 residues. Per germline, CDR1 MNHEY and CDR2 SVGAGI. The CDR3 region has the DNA TGTGCCAGCAGTTACTCCGGGGTGGTCAAGACCCAGTACTTC. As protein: CASSYSGVVKTQYF.

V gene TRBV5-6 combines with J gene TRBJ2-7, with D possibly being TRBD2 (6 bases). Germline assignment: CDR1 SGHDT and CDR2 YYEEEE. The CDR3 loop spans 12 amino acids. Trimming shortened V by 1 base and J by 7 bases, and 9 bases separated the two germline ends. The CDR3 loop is CASSLSAGEQYF. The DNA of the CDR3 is TGTGCCAGCAGCTTGAGTGCGGGGGAGCAGTACTTC.

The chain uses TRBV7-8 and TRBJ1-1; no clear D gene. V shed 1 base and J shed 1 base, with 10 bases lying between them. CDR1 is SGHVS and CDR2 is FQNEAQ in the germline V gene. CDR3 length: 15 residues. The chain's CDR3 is CASSLDMWGNTEAFF. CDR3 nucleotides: TGTGCCAGCAGCTTAGACATGTGGGGGAACACTGAAGCTTTCTTT.

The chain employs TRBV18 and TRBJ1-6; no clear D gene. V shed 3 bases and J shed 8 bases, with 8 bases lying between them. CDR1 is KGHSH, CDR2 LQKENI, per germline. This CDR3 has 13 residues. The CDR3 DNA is TGTGCCAGCTCACCCAAACAGCATTCACCCCTCCACTTT. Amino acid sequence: CASSPKQHSPLHF.

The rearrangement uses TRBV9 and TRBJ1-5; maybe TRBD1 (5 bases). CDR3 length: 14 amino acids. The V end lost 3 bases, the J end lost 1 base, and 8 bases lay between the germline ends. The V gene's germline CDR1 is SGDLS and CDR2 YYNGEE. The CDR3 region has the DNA TGTGCCAGCAGCGGCCGGGACAGCAATCAGCCCCAGCATTTT. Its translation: CASSGRDSNQPQHF. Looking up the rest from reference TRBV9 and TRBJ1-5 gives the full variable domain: DSGVTQTPKHLITATGQRVTLRCSPRSGDLSVYWYQQSLDQGLQFLIQYYNGEERAKGNILERFSAQQFPDLHSELNLSSLELGDSALYFCASSGRDSNQPQHFGDGTRLSIL.

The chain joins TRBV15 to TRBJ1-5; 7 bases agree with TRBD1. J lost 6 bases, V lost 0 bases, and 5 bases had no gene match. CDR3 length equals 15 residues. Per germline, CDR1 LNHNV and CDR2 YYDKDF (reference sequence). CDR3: CATSRDQAGGQPQHF. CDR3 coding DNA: TGTGCCACCAGCAGAGATCAGGCAGGGGGTCAGCCCCAGCATTTT. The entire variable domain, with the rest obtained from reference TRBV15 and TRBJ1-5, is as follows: DAMVIQNPRYQVTQFGKPVTLSCSQTLNHNVMYWYQQKSSQAPKLLFHYYDKDFNNEADTPDNFQSRRPNTSFCFLDIRSPGLGDTAMYLCATSRDQAGGQPQHFGDGTRLSIL.

This CDR3 reads CASSQVWLKGQKNTEAFF. In DNA, the CDR3 is TGTGCCAGCAGCCAAGTATGGCTTAAGGGACAGAAGAACACTGAAGCTTTCTTT. The chain is built from TRBV5-4 and TRBJ1-1; 7 bases agree with TRBD1. Germline lookup yields CDR1 SGHNT and CDR2 YYREEE (reference sequence). This CDR3 contains 18 residues. The J segment lost 1 base and the V segment lost 4 bases, leaving 16 bases of the junction unmatched.

CDR3 bases: TGTGCCAGTAGTAGGGGACTAGCGGGATACCAAGAGACCCAGTACTTC. Its protein is CASSRGLAGYQETQYF. V usage is TRBV19 and J usage is TRBJ2-5; the match to TRBD2 covers 13 bases. The CDR3 has 16 residues. Germline V gene data show CDR1 as LNHDA and CDR2 as SQIVND (reference sequence). The J segment lost 0 bases and the V segment lost 4 bases, leaving 2 bases of the junction unmatched.

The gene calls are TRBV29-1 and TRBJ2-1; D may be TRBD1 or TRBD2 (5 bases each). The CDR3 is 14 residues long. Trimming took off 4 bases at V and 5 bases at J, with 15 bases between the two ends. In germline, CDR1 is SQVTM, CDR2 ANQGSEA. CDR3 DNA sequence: TGCAGCGTTGCACGAGCTGGGGGAAACAATGAGCAGTTCTTC. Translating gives CSVARAGGNNEQFF.